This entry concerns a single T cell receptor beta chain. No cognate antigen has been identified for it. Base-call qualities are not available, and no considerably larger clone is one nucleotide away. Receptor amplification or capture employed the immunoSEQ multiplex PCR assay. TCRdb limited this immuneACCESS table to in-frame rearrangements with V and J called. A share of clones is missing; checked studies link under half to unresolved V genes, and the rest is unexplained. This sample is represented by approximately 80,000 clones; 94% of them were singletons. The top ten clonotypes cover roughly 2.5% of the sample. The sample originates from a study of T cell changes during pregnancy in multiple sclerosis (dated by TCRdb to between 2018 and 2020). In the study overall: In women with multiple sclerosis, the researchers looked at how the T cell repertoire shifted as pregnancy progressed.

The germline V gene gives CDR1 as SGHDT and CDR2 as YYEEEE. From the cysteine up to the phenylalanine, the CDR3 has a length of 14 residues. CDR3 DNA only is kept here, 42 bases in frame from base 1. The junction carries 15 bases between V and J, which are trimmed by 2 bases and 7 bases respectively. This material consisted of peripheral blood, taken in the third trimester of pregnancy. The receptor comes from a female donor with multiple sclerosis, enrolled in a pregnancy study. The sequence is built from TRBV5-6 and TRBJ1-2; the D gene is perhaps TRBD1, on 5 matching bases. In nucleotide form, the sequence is TGTGCCAGCAGCTTCGGGACGCTCGGGGGTGGCTACACCTTC. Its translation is CASSFGTLGGGYTF.